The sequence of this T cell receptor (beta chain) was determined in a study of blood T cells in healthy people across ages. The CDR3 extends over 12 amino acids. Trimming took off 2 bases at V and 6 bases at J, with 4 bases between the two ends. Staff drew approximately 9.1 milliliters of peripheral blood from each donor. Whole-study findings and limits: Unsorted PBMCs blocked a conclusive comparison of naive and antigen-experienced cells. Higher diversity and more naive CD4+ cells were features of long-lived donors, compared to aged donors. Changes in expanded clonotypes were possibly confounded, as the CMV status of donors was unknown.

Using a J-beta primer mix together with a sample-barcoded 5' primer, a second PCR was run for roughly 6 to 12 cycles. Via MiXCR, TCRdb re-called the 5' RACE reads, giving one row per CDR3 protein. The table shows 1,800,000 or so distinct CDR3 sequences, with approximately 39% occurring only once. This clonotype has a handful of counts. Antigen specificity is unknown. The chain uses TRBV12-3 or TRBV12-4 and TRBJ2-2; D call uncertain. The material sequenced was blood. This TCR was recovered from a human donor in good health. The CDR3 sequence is CASSLRAGELFF. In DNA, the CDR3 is TGTGCCAGCAGTTTAAGGGCCGGGGAGCTGTTTTTT.